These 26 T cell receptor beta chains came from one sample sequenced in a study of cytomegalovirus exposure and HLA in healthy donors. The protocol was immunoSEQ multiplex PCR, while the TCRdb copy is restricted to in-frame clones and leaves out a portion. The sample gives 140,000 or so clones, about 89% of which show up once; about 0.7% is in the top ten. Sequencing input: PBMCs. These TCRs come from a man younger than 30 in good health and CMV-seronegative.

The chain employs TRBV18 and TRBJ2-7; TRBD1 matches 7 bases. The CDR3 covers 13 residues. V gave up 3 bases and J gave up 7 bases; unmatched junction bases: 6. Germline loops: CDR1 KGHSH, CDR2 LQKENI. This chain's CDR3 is CASSPGTVAEQYF. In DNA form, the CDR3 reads TGTGCCAGCTCACCGGGGACAGTCGCAGAGCAGTACTTC.

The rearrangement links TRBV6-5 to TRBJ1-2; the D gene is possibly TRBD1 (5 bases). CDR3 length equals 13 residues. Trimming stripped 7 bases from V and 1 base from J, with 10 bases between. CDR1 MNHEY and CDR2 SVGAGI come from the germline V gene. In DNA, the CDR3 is TGTGCCAGCAAACGGGGGGGTAACTATGGCTACACCTTC. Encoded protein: CASKRGGNYGYTF.

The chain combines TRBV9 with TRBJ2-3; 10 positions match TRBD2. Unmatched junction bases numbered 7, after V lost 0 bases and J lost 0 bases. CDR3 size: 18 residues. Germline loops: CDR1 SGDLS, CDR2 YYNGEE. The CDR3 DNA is TGTGCCAGCAGCGTAGGGCTAGCGGGGGAGCTGAGCACAGATACGCAGTATTTT. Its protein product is CASSVGLAGELSTDTQYF.

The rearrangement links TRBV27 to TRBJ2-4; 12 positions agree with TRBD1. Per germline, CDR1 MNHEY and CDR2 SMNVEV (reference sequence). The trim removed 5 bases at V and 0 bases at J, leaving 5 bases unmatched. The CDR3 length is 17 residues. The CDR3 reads CASSPGTGGVAKNIQYF. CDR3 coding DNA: TGTGCCAGCAGTCCGGGGACAGGGGGCGTAGCCAAAAACATTCAGTACTTC.

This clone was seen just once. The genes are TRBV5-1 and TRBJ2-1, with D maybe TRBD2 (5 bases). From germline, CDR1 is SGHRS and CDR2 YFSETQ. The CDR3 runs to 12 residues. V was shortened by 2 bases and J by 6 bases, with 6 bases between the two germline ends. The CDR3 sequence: CASSLSGNEQFF. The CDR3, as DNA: TGCGCCAGCAGCTTAAGCGGCAATGAGCAGTTCTTC. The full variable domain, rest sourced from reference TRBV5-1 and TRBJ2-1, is KAGVTQTPRYLIKTRGQQVTLSCSPISGHRSVSWYQQTPGQGLQFLFEYFSETQRNKGNFPGRFSGRQFSNSRSEMNVSTLELGDSALYLCASSLSGNEQFFGPGTRLTVL.

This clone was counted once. The CDR3 DNA reads TGTGCTAGTGGTTTGGGGCTCCAAGAGACCCAGTACTTC. It translates to CASGLGLQETQYF. The rearrangement joins TRBV12-5 to TRBJ2-5; D is ambiguous. Between the trimmed V and J ends, which lost 1 base and 1 base, there was a span of 4 bases. Per germline, CDR1 LGHNT and CDR2 FRNRAP. The CDR3 covers 13 residues.

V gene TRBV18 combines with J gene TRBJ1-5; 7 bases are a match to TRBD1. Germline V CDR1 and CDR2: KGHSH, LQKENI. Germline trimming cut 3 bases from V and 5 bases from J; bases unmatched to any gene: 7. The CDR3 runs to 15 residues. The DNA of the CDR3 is TGTGCCAGCTCACCTATGGACAGGCCCGATCAGCCCCAGCATTTT. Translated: CASSPMDRPDQPQHF.

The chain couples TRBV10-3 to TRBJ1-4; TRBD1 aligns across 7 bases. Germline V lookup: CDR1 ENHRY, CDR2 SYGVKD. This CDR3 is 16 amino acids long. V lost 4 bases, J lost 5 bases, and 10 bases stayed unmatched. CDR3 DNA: TGTGCCATCAGTGGACTTACAGGGGCCAAAAATGAAAAACTGTTTTTT. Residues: CAISGLTGAKNEKLFF.

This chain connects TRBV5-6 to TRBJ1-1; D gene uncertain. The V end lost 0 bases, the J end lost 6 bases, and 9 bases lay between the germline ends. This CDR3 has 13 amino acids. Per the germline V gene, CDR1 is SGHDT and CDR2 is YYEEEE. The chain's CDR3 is CASSLGHPAEAFF. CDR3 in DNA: TGTGCCAGCAGCTTGGGTCATCCGGCTGAAGCTTTCTTT.

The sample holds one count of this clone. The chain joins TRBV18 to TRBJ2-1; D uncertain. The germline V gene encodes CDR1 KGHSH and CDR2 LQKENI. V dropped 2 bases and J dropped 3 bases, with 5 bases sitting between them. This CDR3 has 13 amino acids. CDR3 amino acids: CASSPASYNEQFF. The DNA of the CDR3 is TGTGCCAGCTCACCAGCGAGCTACAATGAGCAGTTCTTC.

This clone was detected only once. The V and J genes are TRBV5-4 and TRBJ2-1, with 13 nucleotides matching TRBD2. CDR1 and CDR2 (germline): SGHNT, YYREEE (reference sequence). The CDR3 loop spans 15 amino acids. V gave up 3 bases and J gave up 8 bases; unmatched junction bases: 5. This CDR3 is CASSSGLAGSYEQFF. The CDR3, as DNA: TGTGCCAGCAGCTCGGGACTAGCGGGATCCTATGAGCAGTTCTTC.

The CDR3 region is CASSEMVSSFTDTQYF. The DNA of the CDR3 is TGTGCCAGCAGTGAAATGGTTAGTTCATTCACAGATACGCAGTATTTT. The chain carries TRBV2 and TRBJ2-3; D unresolved. There are 16 residues in the CDR3. Germline CDR1 SNHLY, CDR2 FYNNEI. V lost 2 bases and J 2 bases, leaving 14 bases between the germline ends.

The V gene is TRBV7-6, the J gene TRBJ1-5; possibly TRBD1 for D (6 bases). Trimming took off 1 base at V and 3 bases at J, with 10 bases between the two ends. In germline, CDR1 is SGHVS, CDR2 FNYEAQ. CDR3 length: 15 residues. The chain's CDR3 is CASSLVQGPNQPQHF. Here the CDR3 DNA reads TGTGCCAGCAGCTTAGTACAGGGCCCCAATCAGCCCCAGCATTTT. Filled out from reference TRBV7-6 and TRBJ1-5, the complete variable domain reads GAGVSQSPRYKVTKRGQDVALRCDPISGHVSLYWYRQALGQGPEFLTYFNYEAQQDKSGLPNDRFSAERPEGSISTLTIQRTEQRDSAMYRCASSLVQGPNQPQHFGDGTRLSIL.

The CDR3 coding sequence is TGTGCCAGCAGTCAGTCGGCCGGAGCTAATGAAAAACTGTTTTTT. It yields the protein CASSQSAGANEKLFF. The chain recombines TRBV6-5 with TRBJ1-4; D call uncertain. Trimming took 5 bases from V and 3 from J, leaving 13 bases between them. CDR1 is MNHEY, CDR2 SVGAGI, per germline. The CDR3 covers 15 residues.

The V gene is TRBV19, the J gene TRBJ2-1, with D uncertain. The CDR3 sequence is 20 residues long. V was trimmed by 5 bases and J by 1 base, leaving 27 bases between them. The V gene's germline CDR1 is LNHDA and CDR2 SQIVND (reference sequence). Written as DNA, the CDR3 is TGTGCCAGTAGTCTCCCGTGGGCAAGCTACCCCGCCAGTTCCTACAATGAGCAGTTCTTC. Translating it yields CASSLPWASYPASSYNEQFF.

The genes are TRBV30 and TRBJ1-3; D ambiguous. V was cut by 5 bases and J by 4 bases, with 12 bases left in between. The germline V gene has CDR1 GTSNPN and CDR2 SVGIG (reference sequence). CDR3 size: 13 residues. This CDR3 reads CAWEAASGNTIYF. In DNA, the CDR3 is TGTGCCTGGGAGGCGGCATCGGGAAACACCATATATTTT.

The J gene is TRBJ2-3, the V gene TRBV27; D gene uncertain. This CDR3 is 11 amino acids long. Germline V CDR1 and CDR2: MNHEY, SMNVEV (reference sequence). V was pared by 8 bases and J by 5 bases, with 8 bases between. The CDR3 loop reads CASARGDTQYF. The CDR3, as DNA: TGTGCCAGCGCGAGAGGAGATACGCAGTATTTT.

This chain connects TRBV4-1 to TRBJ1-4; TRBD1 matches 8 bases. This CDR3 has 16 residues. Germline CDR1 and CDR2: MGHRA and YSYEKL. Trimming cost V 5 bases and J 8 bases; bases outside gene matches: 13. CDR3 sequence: CASSTGAGQGKEKLFF. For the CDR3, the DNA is TGCGCCAGCAGCACAGGGGCTGGACAGGGTAAAGAAAAACTGTTTTTT.

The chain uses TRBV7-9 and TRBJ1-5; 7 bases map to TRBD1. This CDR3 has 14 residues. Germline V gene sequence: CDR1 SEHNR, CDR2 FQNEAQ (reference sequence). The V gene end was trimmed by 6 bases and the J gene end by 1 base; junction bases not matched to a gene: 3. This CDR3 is CASRAGGSNQPQHF. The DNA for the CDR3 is TGTGCCAGCAGGGCAGGGGGAAGCAATCAGCCCCAGCATTTT. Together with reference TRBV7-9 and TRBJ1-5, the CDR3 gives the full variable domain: DTGVSQNPRHKITKRGQNVTFRCDPISEHNRLYWYRQTLGQGPEFLTYFQNEAQLEKSRLLSDRFSAERPKGSFSTLEIQRTEQGDSAMYLCASRAGGSNQPQHFGDGTRLSIL.

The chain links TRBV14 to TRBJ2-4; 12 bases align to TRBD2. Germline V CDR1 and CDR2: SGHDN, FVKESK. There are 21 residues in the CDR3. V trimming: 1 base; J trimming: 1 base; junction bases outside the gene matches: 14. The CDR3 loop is CASSQGVIVGLAGSAKNIQYF. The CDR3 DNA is TGTGCCAGCAGCCAAGGAGTTATCGTAGGACTAGCGGGGTCCGCCAAAAACATTCAGTACTTC.

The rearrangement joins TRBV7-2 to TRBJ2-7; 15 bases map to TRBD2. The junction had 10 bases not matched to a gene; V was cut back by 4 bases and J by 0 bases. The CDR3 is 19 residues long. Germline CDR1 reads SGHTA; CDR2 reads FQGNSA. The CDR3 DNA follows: TGTGCCAGCAGCTACCTCCTGGGACTAGCGGGGGGACGCTCCTACGAGCAGTACTTC. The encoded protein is CASSYLLGLAGGRSYEQYF.

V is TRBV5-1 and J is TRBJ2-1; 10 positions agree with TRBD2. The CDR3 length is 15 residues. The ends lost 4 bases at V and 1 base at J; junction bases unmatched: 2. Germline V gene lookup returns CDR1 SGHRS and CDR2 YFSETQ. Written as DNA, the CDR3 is TGCGCCAGCAGCGGAGCGGGAGGGTCCTACAATGAGCAGTTCTTC. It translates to CASSGAGGSYNEQFF.

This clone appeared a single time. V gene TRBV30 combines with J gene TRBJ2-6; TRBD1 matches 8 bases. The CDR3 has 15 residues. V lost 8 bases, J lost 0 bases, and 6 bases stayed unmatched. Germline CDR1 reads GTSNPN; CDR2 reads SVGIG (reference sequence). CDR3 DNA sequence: TGTGCCCGTGGACAGGGCCCCTCTGGGGCCAACGTCCTGACTTTC. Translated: CARGQGPSGANVLTF.

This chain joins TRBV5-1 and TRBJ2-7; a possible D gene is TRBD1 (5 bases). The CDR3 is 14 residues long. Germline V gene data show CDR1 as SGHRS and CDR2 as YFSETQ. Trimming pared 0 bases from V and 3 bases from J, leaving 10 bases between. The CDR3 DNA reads TGCGCCAGCAGCTTGGTCCAGGGCATCTACGAGCAGTACTTC. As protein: CASSLVQGIYEQYF.

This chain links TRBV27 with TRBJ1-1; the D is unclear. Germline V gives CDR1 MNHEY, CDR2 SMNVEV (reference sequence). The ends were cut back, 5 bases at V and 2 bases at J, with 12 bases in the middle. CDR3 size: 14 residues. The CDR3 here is CASSIREGNTEAFF. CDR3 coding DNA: TGTGCCAGCAGTATACGGGAGGGTAACACTGAAGCTTTCTTT.

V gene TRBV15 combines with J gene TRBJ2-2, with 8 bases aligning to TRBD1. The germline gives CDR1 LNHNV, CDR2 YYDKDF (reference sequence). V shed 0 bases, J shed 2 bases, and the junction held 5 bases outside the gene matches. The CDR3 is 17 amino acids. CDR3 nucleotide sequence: TGTGCCACCAGCAGAGATCCCCAGGGGGCTAACACCGGGGAGCTGTTTTTT. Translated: CATSRDPQGANTGELFF. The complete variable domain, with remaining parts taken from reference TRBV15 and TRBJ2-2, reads DAMVIQNPRYQVTQFGKPVTLSCSQTLNHNVMYWYQQKSSQAPKLLFHYYDKDFNNEADTPDNFQSRRPNTSFCFLDIRSPGLGDTAMYLCATSRDPQGANTGELFFGEGSRLTVL.